Below are 22 T cell receptor beta chains sequenced from a single sample in a study of identical twins. In TCRdb, the 5' RACE reads were re-called with MiXCR into one record per CDR3 protein. The table includes around 650,000 distinct CDR3 sequences, roughly 7.1% detected once. These data also featured in a second study, about yellow fever vaccine responses in identical twins.

Sequencing input: PBMCs. The receptors shown here come from a woman under 30 in good health.

This clonotype was counted many times. J is TRBJ1-1 and V is TRBV6-1; D perhaps matches TRBD1 (5 bases). CDR3 length: 12 amino acids. CDR1 and CDR2 (germline): MNHNS, SASEGT. V shed 6 bases and J shed 11 bases, with 16 bases lying between them. The CDR3 coding sequence is TGTGCCAGCAGAGTGGGCGGGACGGGGGCTTTCTTT. It translates to CASRVGGTGAFF.

This clonotype was seen more than once but under ten times. The genes are TRBV12-3 or TRBV12-4 and TRBJ1-4, with 8 bases fitting TRBD1. Germline trimming cut 6 bases from V and 6 bases from J; bases unmatched to any gene: 15. The CDR3 is 17 residues long. The CDR3 DNA is TGTGCCAGCAGAAAAACCCCGGACAGGGTACAGCATGAAAAACTGTTTTTT. Translating it yields CASRKTPDRVQHEKLFF.

This clonotype was detected a few times. This chain uses TRBV4-1 with TRBJ1-4, with TRBD1 matching 11 bases. The CDR3 consists of 17 residues. Germline V gene data show CDR1 as MGHRA and CDR2 as YSYEKL. V gave up 4 bases and J gave up 8 bases; unmatched junction bases: 12. CDR3 sequence: CASSRGTGGMLGEKLFF. The DNA of the CDR3 is TGCGCCAGCAGCCGGGGGACAGGGGGAATGTTAGGGGAAAAACTGTTTTTT.

This clonotype was detected only a few times. The chain is built from TRBV3-1 and TRBJ2-5; TRBD2 aligns across 9 bases. The V and J ends lost 3 bases and 5 bases, in that order; junction bases with no gene match: 4. The CDR3 extends over 14 amino acids. CDR1 and CDR2 from the germline V gene are LGHDT and YNNKEL (reference sequence). This CDR3 reads CASSQYGLAETQYF. CDR3 in DNA: TGTGCCAGCAGCCAGTACGGACTAGCGGAGACCCAGTACTTC.

This clonotype was observed many times. The chain recombines TRBV10-1 with TRBJ2-1; no clear D gene. Germline CDR1 is WNHNN and CDR2 is SYGVQD (reference sequence). Trimming stripped 5 bases from V and 0 bases from J, with 23 bases between. The CDR3 length is 19 residues. The CDR3 sequence: CASSPPLLGEFNSYNEQFF. DNA for the CDR3: TGCGCCAGCAGTCCCCCTCTCCTTGGCGAATTCAACTCCTACAATGAGCAGTTCTTC.

The chain combines TRBV28 with TRBJ2-7; 9 positions match TRBD2. The V gene's germline CDR1 is MDHEN and CDR2 SYDVKM. The CDR3 consists of 15 residues. Unmatched junction bases numbered 8, after V lost 6 bases and J lost 2 bases. CDR3 protein: CASSPGLATTYEQYV. CDR3 DNA: TGTGCCAGCAGCCCCGGACTAGCGACGACCTACGAGCAGTACGTC.

This clonotype has ten or more counts. The gene calls are TRBV29-1 and TRBJ2-2, with 9 bases lining up with TRBD2. The CDR3 totals 15 residues. After removal of 7 bases from V and 2 bases from J, the junction contained 8 bases not matched to a gene. The germline V gene encodes CDR1 SQVTM and CDR2 ANQGSEA. The CDR3 region has the DNA TGCAGCGCCCTACGACTAGCGGCAAACACCGGGGAGCTGTTTTTT. The encoded protein is CSALRLAANTGELFF.

This clonotype was counted ten times or more. A read error may explain this, as a much larger clone is one base away. The chain combines TRBV7-9 with TRBJ2-3; a possible D gene is TRBD2 (6 bases). Germline V CDR1 and CDR2: SEHNR, FQNEAQ (reference sequence). The ends were cut back, 1 base at V and 1 base at J, with 9 bases in the middle. The CDR3 loop spans 15 amino acids. CDR3 loop: CASSLGASGTDTQYF. In DNA form, the CDR3 reads TGTGCCAGCAGCTTAGGGGCTAGCGGCACAGATACGCAGTATTTT. Variable domain in full (rest from reference TRBV7-9 and TRBJ2-3): DTGVSQNPRHKITKRGQNVTFRCDPISEHNRLYWYRQTLGQGPEFLTYFQNEAQLEKSRLLSDRFSAERPKGSFSTLEIQRTEQGDSAMYLCASSLGASGTDTQYFGPGTRLTVL.

Many counts were recorded for this clonotype. The chain is built from TRBV5-1 and TRBJ2-2, with 9 positions matching TRBD2. Germline V lookup: CDR1 SGHRS, CDR2 YFSETQ. This CDR3 has 18 residues. The V and J ends lost 2 bases and 4 bases, in that order; junction bases with no gene match: 12. CDR3 coding DNA: TGCGCCAGCAGCTTTACGCCTTTTAGCGGGAGTATCACCGGGGAGCTGTTTTTT. Translated, it gives CASSFTPFSGSITGELFF.

This clonotype has more than one count but fewer than ten. The V call is TRBV15, the J call TRBJ1-5, with D tentatively TRBD1 (5 bases). The V gene's germline CDR1 is LNHNV and CDR2 YYDKDF (reference sequence). V was shortened by 1 base and J by 0 bases, with 7 bases between the two germline ends. The CDR3 totals 15 residues. The CDR3: CATSRADSSNQPQHF. In nucleotides, the CDR3 is TGTGCCACCAGCAGAGCCGACAGTAGCAATCAGCCCCAGCATTTT.

In its sample, this clonotype was seen many times. The chain is built from TRBV5-1 and TRBJ1-1, with TRBD1 as a possible D gene (6 bases). The ends were cut back, 0 bases at V and 0 bases at J, with 12 bases in the middle. The CDR3 is 16 amino acids. Germline V gene lookup returns CDR1 SGHRS and CDR2 YFSETQ. CDR3 nucleotide sequence: TGCGCCAGCAGCTTGGAAGTGGACAGACTGAACACTGAAGCTTTCTTT. It is translated as CASSLEVDRLNTEAFF.

This clonotype has more than one count but fewer than ten. The chain uses TRBV19 and TRBJ2-5; tentatively, D is TRBD1 or TRBD2 (5 bases each). Germline V gene sequence: CDR1 LNHDA, CDR2 SQIVND (reference sequence). V was shortened by 4 bases and J by 5 bases, with 8 bases between the two germline ends. The CDR3 length is 12 residues. The CDR3 DNA sequence: TGTGCCAGTAGTAAAGGGACCGAGACCCAGTACTTC. Residues: CASSKGTETQYF.

The chain recombines TRBV6-1 with TRBJ2-1; no clear D gene. Trimming took off 8 bases at V and 6 bases at J, with 17 bases between the two ends. Germline loops: CDR1 MNHNS, CDR2 SASEGT. The CDR3 is made up of 14 amino acids. CDR3 region: CASGPLWGINEQFF. The CDR3 DNA is TGTGCCAGCGGCCCCTTATGGGGTATCAATGAGCAGTTCTTC.

The chain employs TRBV27 and TRBJ1-5, with D uncertain. Trimming took 3 bases from V and 0 from J, leaving 9 bases between them. The length of the CDR3 is 15 residues. Germline lookup yields CDR1 MNHEY and CDR2 SMNVEV (reference sequence). CDR3 loop: CASSLQALSNQPQHF. The CDR3 region has the DNA TGTGCCAGCAGTTTGCAAGCTCTTAGCAATCAGCCCCAGCATTTT.

The CDR3 coding sequence is TGTGCCAGCAATTGGCAGACAGATGAAAAACTGTTTTTT. It is translated as CASNWQTDEKLFF. The chain uses TRBV2 and TRBJ1-4; weak D call: TRBD1 (5 bases). Germline CDR1 SNHLY, CDR2 FYNNEI. The CDR3 covers 13 residues. The V end lost 7 bases, the J end lost 6 bases, and 12 bases lay between the germline ends.

This clonotype was counted a few times. The CDR3 DNA reads as TGTGCCAGCTCACAACGGGATCTTGGCCAGCCCCAGCATTTT. Translation gives CASSQRDLGQPQHF. This chain links TRBV18 with TRBJ1-5; unclear D gene. Trimming removed 4 bases at V and 7 bases at J, with 14 bases between. CDR1 is KGHSH, CDR2 LQKENI, per germline. This CDR3 comprises 14 residues.

This chain uses TRBV18 with TRBJ1-1; the D gene is possibly TRBD1 (5 bases). Per the germline V gene, CDR1 is KGHSH and CDR2 is LQKENI. CDR3 size: 15 residues. The V end lost 3 bases, the J end lost 2 bases, and 13 bases lay between the germline ends. The CDR3 DNA is TGTGCCAGCTCACCCAGCCAGGGAATAAACACTGAAGCTTTCTTT. Residues: CASSPSQGINTEAFF.

The gene calls are TRBV2 and TRBJ1-1; no firm D call. Trimming took 5 bases from V and 0 from J, leaving 13 bases between them. This CDR3 has 15 amino acids. Germline assignment: CDR1 SNHLY and CDR2 FYNNEI. In DNA form, the CDR3 reads TGTGCCAGCAGTAGAGAATACACCATGAACACTGAAGCTTTCTTT. Encoded protein: CASSREYTMNTEAFF.

The CDR3 DNA reads as TGTGCCAGCACCGAAAACCGCGGAAACACCATATATTTT. It encodes CASTENRGNTIYF. The chain carries TRBV18 and TRBJ1-3; D remains unclear. There are 13 residues in the CDR3. The germline V gene has CDR1 KGHSH and CDR2 LQKENI. Trimming pared 8 bases from V and 4 bases from J, leaving 12 bases between.

The chain's CDR3 is CASSLASRASGVNEQFF. The CDR3 DNA is TGTGCCAGCAGCTTGGCCAGCCGGGCTAGCGGCGTCAATGAGCAGTTCTTC. The chain is built from TRBV5-6 and TRBJ2-1; 7 bases are shared with TRBD2. Germline CDR1 SGHDT, CDR2 YYEEEE. This CDR3 region has 17 residues. After removal of 0 bases from V and 6 bases from J, the junction contained 12 bases not matched to a gene.

This clonotype has a handful of counts. The J gene is TRBJ2-7, the V gene TRBV27, with D maybe TRBD2 (6 bases). Trimming pared 5 bases from V and 2 bases from J, leaving 13 bases between. The germline V gene has CDR1 MNHEY and CDR2 SMNVEV (reference sequence). The CDR3 is made up of 14 amino acids. The CDR3 sequence is CASSPGGSTYEQYF. DNA for the CDR3: TGTGCCAGCAGTCCTGGGGGGTCCACCTACGAGCAGTACTTC.

This clonotype was observed at least ten times. J is TRBJ1-2 and V is TRBV12-3 or TRBV12-4; D is unresolved. The CDR3 is made up of 13 amino acids. V lost 5 bases, J lost 4 bases, and 11 bases lay in between. The CDR3 reads CASSQDGPYGYTF. The CDR3 DNA reads TGTGCCAGCAGTCAAGACGGACCCTATGGCTACACCTTC.